Detailed here is one TCR beta chain. Its antigen is still unknown. The PCR was carried out with 60 Vbeta primers and 13 Jbeta primers. Data came from immunoSEQ multiplex PCR; TCRdb stores just in-frame clones and leaves some out. This sample yields 65,000 to 90,000 clones, of which over 65% are seen a single time; approximately 16% belongs to the top ten. This sample was included in a study of cytomegalovirus exposure and HLA in healthy donors. Study at large: A previous analysis identified 95 million to 120 million unique TCR beta sequences derived from some 170 million T cells. Whole-study findings and limits: A later analysis reported that several of the most significant clusters appeared to be linked to common viral pathogens, among them Epstein-Barr virus. Later analysis demonstrated an association between a missense DCLRE1C variant and TCR beta V- and J-gene trimming.

The V gene end was trimmed by 5 bases and the J gene end by 2 bases; junction bases not matched to a gene: 3. There are 14 residues in the CDR3. Germline lookup yields CDR1 MNHEY and CDR2 SVGAGI. The origin of this receptor is a middle-aged woman in good health and CMV-seropositive. The sequenced material came from PBMCs. The rearrangement links TRBV6-5 to TRBJ1-5, with 7 bases aligning to TRBD1. Here the CDR3 reads CASSRQGGNQPQHF. In DNA form, the CDR3 reads TGTGCCAGCAGTCGACAGGGTGGCAATCAGCCCCAGCATTTT.